This T cell receptor beta chain was profiled in a study of control samples from healthy donors and cancer patients (dated by TCRdb to about 2020). The CDR3 runs 16 residues from the cysteine to the phenylalanine. CDR3 DNA is the only sequence kept; it has 48 bases, read in frame from the first base. CDR1 and CDR2 were assigned from the germline V gene as MGHRA and YSYEKL. The V end gives up 4 bases and the J end 2 bases, leaving 9 bases in the junction not matched to a gene. With regard to this clone: No antigen is known for it. No per-base quality is available; no much larger clone lies one base away.

Library creation used the immunoSEQ multiplex PCR assay. TCRdb stores this immuneACCESS table with in-frame sequences only. Part of the clones is absent; in the studies checked, under half of the shortfall reflects unresolved V genes, and no reason is known for the rest. Counted in this sample were about 53,000 clones; about 90% of them appeared once. The ten largest clones add up to around 15% of the sample. This receptor was obtained from a man in his 60s with head and neck cancer. Input material: PBMCs. The chain couples TRBV4-1 to TRBJ2-7; 9 of the junction bases match TRBD2. The CDR3 loop reads CASSPGTAGGAYEQYF. The sequence in DNA is TGCGCCAGCAGCCCTGGAACCGCGGGGGGGGCCTACGAGCAGTACTTC.